This T cell receptor (beta chain) emerged from a study of blood T cell repertoires in COVID-19. Whole-study context: Samples representing acute and convalescent COVID-19 were sourced from the United States, Italy and Spain. T cells, B-cell-depleted T cells, or PBMCs provided the cDNA or gDNA that served as material.

The CDR3 consists of 15 residues. V was clipped by 4 bases and J by 7 bases, with 16 bases between them. Germline loops: CDR1 SNHLY, CDR2 FYNNEI. Seattle's cohort entered during active infection and was followed longitudinally. In the authors' methods: From reference gene primer amplification, estimates of nucleated cell counts were derived. The assay was immunoSEQ multiplex PCR, and TCRdb's table has in-frame clones only and misses some. The V and J calls and clone size were taken over from that table, and D and trimming were inferred from the DNA. This sample has around 280,000 clones; roughly 86% occur once, and the top ten carry around 10%.

The chain employs TRBV2 and TRBJ2-2, with TRBD1 as a possible D gene (7 bases). The sequenced material came from peripheral blood. The sequence derives from a woman in her 30s with COVID-19, enrolled during active disease. DNA of the CDR3: TGTGCCAGCAGTGCCAGGGGGGACGGCGGCGGGGAGCTGTTTTTT. The encoded protein is CASSARGDGGGELFF.